This TCR beta chain was sequenced for a study of blood T cell repertoires in COVID-19. The data were produced by immunoSEQ multiplex PCR, yet TCRdb's version contains in-frame clones alone and is incomplete. The sample has around 270,000 clones; approximately 81% are singletons. CDR3 length equals 15 residues. With 5 bases removed from V and 2 bases from J, the gap between germline ends came to 16 bases. Germline V CDR1 and CDR2: MNHEY, SVGAGI. This TCR was recovered from a man between 60 and 75 years old with acute or convalescent COVID-19. The rearrangement uses TRBV6-5 and TRBJ2-7; D perhaps matches TRBD1 (6 bases). The material sequenced was peripheral blood. In DNA form, the CDR3 reads TGTGCCAGCAGTAACAGACAGGCAGGGACCTACGAGCAGTACTTC. This translates into CASSNRQAGTYEQYF.